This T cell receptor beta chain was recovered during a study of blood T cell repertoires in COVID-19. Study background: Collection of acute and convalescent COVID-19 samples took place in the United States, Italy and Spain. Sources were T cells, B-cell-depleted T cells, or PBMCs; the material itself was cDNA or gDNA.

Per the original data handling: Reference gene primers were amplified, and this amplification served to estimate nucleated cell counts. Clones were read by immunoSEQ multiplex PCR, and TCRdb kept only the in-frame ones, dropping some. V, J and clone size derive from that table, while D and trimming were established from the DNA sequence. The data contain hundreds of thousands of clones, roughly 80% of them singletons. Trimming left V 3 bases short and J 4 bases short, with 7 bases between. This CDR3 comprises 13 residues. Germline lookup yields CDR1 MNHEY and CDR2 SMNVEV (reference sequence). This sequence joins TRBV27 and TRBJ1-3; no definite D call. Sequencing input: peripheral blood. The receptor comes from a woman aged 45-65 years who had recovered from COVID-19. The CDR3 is CASSFQFGNTIYF. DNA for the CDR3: TGTGCCAGCAGTTTTCAGTTCGGAAACACCATATATTTT.